The text below deals with one T cell receptor beta chain. CD45RO-negative CD8 cells positively selected for CCR7 made up the naive population, which excluded terminally differentiated effector memory CD45RA+ cells. CDR3 length: 14 residues. The V and J ends lost 7 bases and 4 bases respectively, with 13 bases between them. Germline V gene data show CDR1 as MGHDK and CDR2 as SYGVNS. These data originate in a study of shared clonotypes between healthy human individuals. TCRdb's copy holds only in-frame clones and misses some; the assay was immunoSEQ multiplex PCR. The sample consists of roughly 770,000 clones, 96% of them appearing once.

The rearrangement links TRBV25-1 to TRBJ2-2; D is unresolved. This TCR was recovered from a man aged 30 to 45 in good health. The source material was naive CD8+ T cells sorted from blood. Here the CDR3 reads CASTPPRGTGELFF. CDR3 in DNA: TGTGCCAGCACACCCCCTCGAGGCACCGGGGAGCTGTTTTTT.